Below, 8 T cell receptor beta chains from the same sample are listed, as sequenced in a study of vaccination and CD4 T cells after COVID-19 (dated 2022 in TCRdb). This sample's treatment or condition label indicates: roughly 11-day PBMC culture with coronavirus spike peptide pools or control peptides (ViraFEST assay). CD4+ T cells from unexposed donors were collected before the COVID-19 pandemic (2011-2018). Library preparation employed PCR. The instrument given in TCRdb is Illumina iSeq 100. DNA from cultured CD4+ T cells underwent TCR sequencing with the Oncomine TCR Beta short-read assay at the Johns Hopkins FTIC core. Genomic DNA was extracted from the cultured CD4+ T cells with the QIAamp micro DNA kit. The public sequencing data were trimmed at Q25 with fastp and processed into clonotypes with MiXCR by TCRdb, which kept only in-frame beta chains. Every CDR3 protein is listed once, alongside the most common genes and DNA of its rows. This sample lists some 10,000 distinct CDR3 sequences; roughly a third were detected once. Around 21% of the sample is held by the ten biggest clonotypes.

These receptors' antigens are unknown. The sample was CD4+ T cells from blood, cultured in vitro. The receptors stem from a human donor in good health.

The chain employs TRBV7-2 and TRBJ2-5; 8 positions match TRBD2. The germline gives CDR1 SGHTA, CDR2 FQGNSA. Trimming cost V 2 bases and J 5 bases; bases outside gene matches: 10. The CDR3 spans 16 residues. In nucleotides, the CDR3 is TGTGCCAGCAGCTTAAACCGTCGGGAGGGTGGGGAGACCCAGTACTTC. This codes for CASSLNRREGGETQYF.

The chain combines TRBV6-1 with TRBJ2-1, with a possible D match to TRBD1 (6 bases). The CDR3 is 15 residues long. V was clipped by 5 bases and J by 0 bases, with 11 bases between them. In germline, CDR1 is MNHNS, CDR2 SASEGT. Here the CDR3 DNA reads TGTGCCAGCAGTCCAAGAGGGGGCTCCTACAATGAGCAGTTCTTC. Amino acid sequence: CASSPRGGSYNEQFF.

The chain links TRBV12-3 or TRBV12-4 to TRBJ1-5; no clear D. The CDR3 totals 13 residues. With 6 bases removed from V and 7 bases from J, the gap between germline ends came to 13 bases. CDR3 bases: TGTGCCAGCAGCATGACCGACACCCAGCCCCAGCATTTT. It yields the protein CASSMTDTQPQHF.

This clonotype was counted a few times. The chain joins TRBV6-1 to TRBJ1-1, with D possibly matching TRBD1 (5 bases). This CDR3 has 11 amino acids. Germline V gene data show CDR1 as MNHNS and CDR2 as SASEGT. The V end lost 6 bases, the J end lost 6 bases, and 8 bases lay between the germline ends. CDR3 coding DNA: TGTGCCAGCAGATCAGGGCCTGAAGCTTTCTTT. This codes for CASRSGPEAFF.

V and J are TRBV7-2 and TRBJ2-1; unclear D gene. Germline CDR1 and CDR2: SGHTA and FQGNSA. Trimming removed 5 bases at V and 9 bases at J, with 17 bases between. This CDR3 spans 14 amino acids. CDR3: CASSPQVRAGEQFF. The CDR3 nucleotides are TGTGCCAGCAGCCCCCAGGTAAGGGCCGGTGAGCAGTTCTTC.

This clonotype was found a few times. V gene TRBV6-2 or TRBV6-3 combines with J gene TRBJ1-1, with a tentative D call TRBD1 (5 bases). Between the trimmed V and J ends, which lost 6 bases and 5 bases, there was a span of 16 bases. The CDR3 is 14 amino acids. Germline values: CDR1 MNHEY, CDR2 SVGEGT. The CDR3 DNA follows: TGTGCCAGCAGCTCACCCCAGGGAAGAACTGAAGCTTTCTTT. Translated: CASSSPQGRTEAFF.

The V and J genes are TRBV5-5 and TRBJ2-7; D gene unclear. The V and J ends lost 4 bases and 1 base respectively, with 6 bases between them. The germline gives CDR1 SGHKS, CDR2 YYEKEE (reference sequence). The CDR3 runs 12 residues. The CDR3 DNA is TGTGCCAGCAGCCAGTCTTCCTACGAGCAGTACTTC. The encoded protein is CASSQSSYEQYF.

J is TRBJ2-5 and V is TRBV6-1; TRBD2 might be the D (6 bases). The CDR3 consists of 15 residues. The V and J ends lost 6 bases and 5 bases respectively, with 19 bases between them. In germline, CDR1 is MNHNS, CDR2 SASEGT. CDR3 sequence (DNA): TGTGCCAGCAGGACCGGGACTTATAGAGCCGAGACCCAGTACTTC. Translated, it gives CASRTGTYRAETQYF.